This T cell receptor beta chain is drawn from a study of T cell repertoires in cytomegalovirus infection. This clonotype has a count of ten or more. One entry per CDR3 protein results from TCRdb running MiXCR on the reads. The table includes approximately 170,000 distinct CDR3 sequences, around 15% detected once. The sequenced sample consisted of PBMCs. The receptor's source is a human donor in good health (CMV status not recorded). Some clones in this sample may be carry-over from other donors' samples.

The DNA of the CDR3 is TGTGCCAGCAGCCCCTCGGTACCCACAGATACGCAGTATTTT. The encoded protein is CASSPSVPTDTQYF. The chain has TRBV7-2 and TRBJ2-3; D uncertain. In germline, CDR1 is SGHTA, CDR2 FQGNSA. The ends were cut back, 5 bases at V and 2 bases at J, with 11 bases in the middle. CDR3 length equals 14 residues.